This passage covers 15 T cell receptor beta chains from one sample sequenced in a study of regulatory T cells in long-lasting Graves disease. Investigators prepared the TCR beta libraries by applying iRepertoire HTBI primers and Arm-PCR of CDR3 regions. TCRdb fed the multiplex PCR reads into MiXCR, producing one record per CDR3 protein. The repertoire holds 400,000 to 600,000 distinct CDR3 sequences, 20% to 25% seen once, with less than 9% in the top ten. As for time point: persistent/refractory GD, antithyroid drugs over 5 years with positive TRAb. PBMC RNA served as the TCR library source. The sequencing here drew on peripheral blood mononuclear cells (PBMCs), taken when the disease was refractory, from a patient treated with antithyroid drugs. Receptors were obtained from a female donor with Graves disease.

Only a few counts were recorded for this clonotype. The V call is TRBV5-5, the J call TRBJ2-7, with 8 bases identical to TRBD1. Germline CDR1 reads SGHKS; CDR2 reads YYEKEE (reference sequence). Losses at the gene ends were 4 bases for V and 0 bases for J; bases not matched to a gene: 15. The CDR3 runs 18 residues. This CDR3 reads CASSGPGQAKTSSYEQYF. The CDR3 coding sequence is TGTGCCAGCAGCGGACCGGGACAGGCCAAAACAAGCTCCTACGAGCAGTACTTC.

The chain employs TRBV12-3 or TRBV12-4 and TRBJ2-2; 9 bases are shared with TRBD1. V gave up 0 bases and J gave up 5 bases; unmatched junction bases: 4. The CDR3 has 16 amino acids. CDR3 in DNA: TGTGCCAGCAGTTTAGCGGGGGACAGGGAAACCGGGGAGCTGTTTTTT. This gives the protein CASSLAGDRETGELFF.

The chain has TRBV9 and TRBJ1-2; D unclear. This CDR3 spans 14 amino acids. The germline CDR1 and CDR2 sequences are SGDLS and YYNGEE. Trimming removed 4 bases at V and 6 bases at J, with 16 bases between. The CDR3: CASSRIHRANGYTF. The DNA for the CDR3 is TGTGCCAGCAGCAGGATCCACCGGGCCAATGGCTACACCTTC.

The table lists this clonotype with a few counts. The chain has TRBV4-3 and TRBJ1-4, with D perhaps matching TRBD1 (6 bases). The CDR3 length is 15 residues. The ends were cut back, 0 bases at V and 4 bases at J, with 9 bases in the middle. Germline V gene sequence: CDR1 LGHNA, CDR2 YSLEER. This chain's CDR3 is CASSQEGGHNEKLFF. The DNA for the CDR3 is TGCGCCAGCAGCCAAGAAGGGGGTCATAATGAAAAACTGTTTTTT.

This clonotype showed up just a few times. The V call is TRBV11-2, the J call TRBJ1-2; no clear D. CDR1 and CDR2 (germline): SGHAT, FQNNGV. V was clipped by 3 bases and J by 0 bases, with 14 bases between them. The CDR3 contains 16 residues. CDR3 DNA sequence: TGTGCCAGCAGCTTTACAACACTCCTCTCTAACTATGGCTACACCTTC. Translation gives CASSFTTLLSNYGYTF.

A few counts support this clonotype. V is TRBV5-6 and J is TRBJ2-5; 9 positions agree with TRBD1. V was pared by 2 bases and J by 9 bases, with 8 bases of the junction left unmatched. Germline V gene sequence: CDR1 SGHDT, CDR2 YYEEEE. This CDR3 spans 14 amino acids. The CDR3 DNA reads TGTGCCAGCAGCTTCAGTCCGGACAGGGGATCCCAGTACTTC. Amino acids: CASSFSPDRGSQYF.

This sequence joins TRBV20-1 and TRBJ2-3; 14 bases map to TRBD2. The CDR3 extends over 16 amino acids. The germline CDR1 and CDR2 sequences are DFQATT and SNEGSKA (reference sequence). The J segment lost 0 bases and the V segment lost 6 bases, leaving 5 bases of the junction unmatched. CDR3 nucleotides: TGCAGTGCCCAGGGACTAGCGGGAGCCAGCACAGATACGCAGTATTTT. Protein: CSAQGLAGASTDTQYF.

This clonotype was seen a handful of times. The CDR3 loop reads CASSSAQGAPYEQYF. The CDR3 bases are TGCGCCAGCAGCTCGGCACAGGGAGCGCCATACGAGCAGTACTTC. The chain recombines TRBV5-1 with TRBJ2-5; a weak D match, TRBD1 (6 bases). The end of the DNA fits TRBJ2-7 better, so the J call may be wrong. The CDR3 totals 15 residues. Germline CDR1 and CDR2: SGHRS and YFSETQ.

A word on this clonotype: A much larger clone is a single base away; this may be a read error. The J gene is TRBJ2-6, the V gene TRBV25-1; tentative D call: TRBD1 (5 bases). The CDR3 is 15 amino acids. Germline V CDR1 and CDR2: MGHDK, SYGVNS. CDR3 sequence (DNA): TGTGCCAGCAGTGCCTTCGAGGCTGGGGCCAACGCCCTGACTTTC. Residues: CASSAFEAGANALTF.

V gene TRBV7-6 combines with J gene TRBJ2-5; D call uncertain. V shed 2 bases and J shed 1 base, with 8 bases lying between them. Per the germline V gene, CDR1 is SGHVS and CDR2 is FNYEAQ. This CDR3 spans 14 amino acids. The CDR3 DNA is TGTGCCAGCAGCTTATCGCCCCCCCAAGAGACCCAGTACTTC. Protein: CASSLSPPQETQYF.

This sequence joins TRBV5-8 and TRBJ1-5; tentatively, D is TRBD1 (5 bases). Germline CDR1 SGHTS, CDR2 YDEGEE. The CDR3 is 16 amino acids. V dropped 2 bases and J dropped 0 bases, with 12 bases sitting between them. CDR3 DNA: TGTGCCAGCAGCTTACACTGGGGCCATAGCAATCAGCCCCAGCATTTT. Its protein is CASSLHWGHSNQPQHF. Drawing the rest from reference TRBV5-8 and TRBJ1-5, the complete variable domain is EAGVTQSPTHLIKTRGQQATLRCSPISGHTSVYWYQQALGLGLQFLLWYDEGEERNRGNFPPRFSGRQFPNYSSELNVNALELEDSALYLCASSLHWGHSNQPQHFGDGTRLSIL.

The genes are TRBV6-2 or TRBV6-3 and TRBJ2-5, with TRBD2 matching over 7 bases. The J call could be wrong; TRBJ2-1 is a better fit for the DNA end. The CDR3 totals 16 residues. CDR1 and CDR2 from the germline V gene are MNHEY and SVGEGT. This CDR3 is CASLLSVLAVPNEQFF. The CDR3 DNA sequence: TGTGCCAGCCTTCTTTCAGTGCTAGCGGTCCCCAATGAGCAGTTCTTC.

Only a few counts were recorded for this clonotype. DNA of the CDR3: TGTGCCAGCAGCTTAGCCCTAGGAGAGGTGGGGACCAGAGAGACCCAGTACTTC. Translating it yields CASSLALGEVGTRETQYF. The genes are TRBV11-2 and TRBJ2-5; tentatively, D is TRBD1 or TRBD2 (5 bases each). This CDR3 comprises 18 residues. CDR1 and CDR2 (germline): SGHAT, FQNNGV. Deletions cut 1 base from V and 4 bases from J, with 22 bases between.

This clonotype was found many times. The V call is TRBV12-5, the J call TRBJ2-6; 9 bases are shared with TRBD1. Germline loops: CDR1 LGHNT, CDR2 FRNRAP. The CDR3 loop spans 16 amino acids. Trimming at V came to 6 bases and at J to 2 bases, leaving 5 bases not matched to a gene. The CDR3 loop reads CASGDRGRAGANVLTF. DNA of the CDR3: TGTGCTAGTGGGGACAGGGGAAGGGCTGGGGCCAACGTCCTGACTTTC. Full variable domain (outside the CDR3, taken from reference TRBV12-5 and TRBJ2-6): DARVTQTPRHKVTEMGQEVTMRCQPILGHNTVFWYRQTMMQGLELLAYFRNRAPLDDSGMPKDRFSAEMPDATLATLKIQPSEPRDSAVYFCASGDRGRAGANVLTFGAGSRLTVL.

Only a few counts were recorded for this clonotype. The rearrangement uses TRBV25-1 and TRBJ2-7, with D perhaps matching TRBD1 (5 bases). The V gene's germline CDR1 is MGHDK and CDR2 SYGVNS. V dropped 1 base and J dropped 0 bases, with 13 bases sitting between them. The CDR3 runs to 16 residues. CDR3 DNA sequence: TGTGCCAGCAGTGAATTTTCGGTCGGACACTCCTACGAGCAGTACTTC. Translating gives CASSEFSVGHSYEQYF.